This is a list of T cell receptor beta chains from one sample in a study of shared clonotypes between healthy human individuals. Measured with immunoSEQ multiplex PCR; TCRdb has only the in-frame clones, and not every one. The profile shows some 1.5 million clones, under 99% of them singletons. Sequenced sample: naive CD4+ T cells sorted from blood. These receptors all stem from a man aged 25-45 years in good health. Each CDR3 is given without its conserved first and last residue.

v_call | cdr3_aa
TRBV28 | ASSLLGQVGYT
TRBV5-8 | ASSLRISYGYT
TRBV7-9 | ASSLGWTSGSPNSYEQY
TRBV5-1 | ASSVTVTRELF
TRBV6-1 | ASRLGQGGWTEAF
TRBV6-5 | ASSYSGQGLAEAF
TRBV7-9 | ASSHRDGREFEQY
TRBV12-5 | ASGLARTRDNIQY
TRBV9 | ASSVAPGDTEAF
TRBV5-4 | ASSLVGSVTDTQY
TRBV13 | ASSNGVGAKNIQY
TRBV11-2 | ASSQLGRDRVNTGELF
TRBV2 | ASSERLAGVGGTQY
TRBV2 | ASSEVGEWTEAF
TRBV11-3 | ASSPQTGPLYNEQF
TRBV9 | ASSQAQKNTEAF
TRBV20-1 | SVGGYEQY
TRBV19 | ASSIGNRVIYNEQF
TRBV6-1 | ASRRDSKYEQY
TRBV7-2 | ASSFKVLSNEQF
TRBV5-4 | ASSLAPVSGANVLT
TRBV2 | ASIQKETQY
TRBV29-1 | SVGTSGSLNRELF
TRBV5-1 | ASSLGAFSGANVLT
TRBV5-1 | ASSPNSGSGDTQY
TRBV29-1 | SVRGRVQDEQF